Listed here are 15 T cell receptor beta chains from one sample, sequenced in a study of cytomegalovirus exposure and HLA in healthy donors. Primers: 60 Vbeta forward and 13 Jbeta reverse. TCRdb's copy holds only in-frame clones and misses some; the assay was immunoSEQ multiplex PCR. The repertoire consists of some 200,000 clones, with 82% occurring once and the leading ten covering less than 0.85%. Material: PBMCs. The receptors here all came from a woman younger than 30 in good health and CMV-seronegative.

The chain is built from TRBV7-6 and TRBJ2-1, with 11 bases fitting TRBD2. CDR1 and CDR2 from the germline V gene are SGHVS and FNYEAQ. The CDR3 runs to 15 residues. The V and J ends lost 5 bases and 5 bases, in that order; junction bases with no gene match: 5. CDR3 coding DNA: TGTGCCAGCAGCCGTGGGACTAGCGGTAACAATGAGCAGTTCTTC. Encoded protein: CASSRGTSGNNEQFF.

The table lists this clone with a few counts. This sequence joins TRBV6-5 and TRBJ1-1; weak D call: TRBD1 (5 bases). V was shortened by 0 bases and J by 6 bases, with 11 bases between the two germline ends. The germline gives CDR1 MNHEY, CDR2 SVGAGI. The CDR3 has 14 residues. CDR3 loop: CASSYSTAGPEAFF. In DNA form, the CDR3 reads TGTGCCAGCAGTTACTCGACGGCGGGGCCTGAAGCTTTCTTT.

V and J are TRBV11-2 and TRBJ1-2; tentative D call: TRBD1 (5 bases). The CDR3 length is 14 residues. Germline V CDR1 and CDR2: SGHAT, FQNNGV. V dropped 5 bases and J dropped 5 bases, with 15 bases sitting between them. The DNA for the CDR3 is TGTGCCAGCAGCCTTTCGGAGGGGCGTTATGGCTACACCTTC. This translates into CASSLSEGRYGYTF.

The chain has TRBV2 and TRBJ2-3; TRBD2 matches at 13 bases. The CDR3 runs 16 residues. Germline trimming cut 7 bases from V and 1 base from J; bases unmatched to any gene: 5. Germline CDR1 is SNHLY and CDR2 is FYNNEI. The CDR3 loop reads CASTRLAGGRTDTQYF. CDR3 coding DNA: TGTGCCAGCACCCGACTAGCGGGAGGCCGCACAGATACGCAGTATTTT.

The DNA for the CDR3 is TGCGCCAGCAGCTTGGTGCCGAGTAGGGGCGCAGATACGCAGTATTTT. Its translation: CASSLVPSRGADTQYF. V and J are TRBV5-1 and TRBJ2-3; D may be TRBD1 (5 bases). The CDR3 runs 16 residues. V lost 0 bases, J lost 4 bases, and 15 bases lay in between. Germline V gene sequence: CDR1 SGHRS, CDR2 YFSETQ. Filled out from reference TRBV5-1 and TRBJ2-3, the complete variable domain reads KAGVTQTPRYLIKTRGQQVTLSCSPISGHRSVSWYQQTPGQGLQFLFEYFSETQRNKGNFPGRFSGRQFSNSRSEMNVSTLELGDSALYLCASSLVPSRGADTQYFGPGTRLTVL.

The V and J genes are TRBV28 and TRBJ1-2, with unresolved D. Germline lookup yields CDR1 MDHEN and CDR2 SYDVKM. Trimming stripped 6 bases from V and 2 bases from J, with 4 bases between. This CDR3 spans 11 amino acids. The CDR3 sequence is CASRTNYGYTF. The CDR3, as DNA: TGTGCCAGCAGAACAAACTATGGCTACACCTTC.

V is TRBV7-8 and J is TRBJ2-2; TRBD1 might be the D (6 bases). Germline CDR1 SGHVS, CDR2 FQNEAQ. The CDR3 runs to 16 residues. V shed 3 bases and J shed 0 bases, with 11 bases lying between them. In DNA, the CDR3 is TGTGCCAGCAGCTTGGGGCAGGGGACGAACACCGGGGAGCTGTTTTTT. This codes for CASSLGQGTNTGELFF.

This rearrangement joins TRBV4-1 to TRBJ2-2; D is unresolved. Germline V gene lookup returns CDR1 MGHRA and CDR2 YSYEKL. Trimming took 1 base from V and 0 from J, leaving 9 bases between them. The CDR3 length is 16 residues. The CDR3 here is CASSQVAETNTGELFF. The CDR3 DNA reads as TGCGCCAGCAGCCAAGTGGCCGAAACGAACACCGGGGAGCTGTTTTTT.

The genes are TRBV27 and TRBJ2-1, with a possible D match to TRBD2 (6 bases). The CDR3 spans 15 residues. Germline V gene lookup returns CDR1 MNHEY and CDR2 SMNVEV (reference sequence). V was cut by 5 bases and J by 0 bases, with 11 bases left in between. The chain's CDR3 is CASSPGTYSYNEQFF. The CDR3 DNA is TGTGCCAGCAGTCCCGGGACTTACTCCTACAATGAGCAGTTCTTC.

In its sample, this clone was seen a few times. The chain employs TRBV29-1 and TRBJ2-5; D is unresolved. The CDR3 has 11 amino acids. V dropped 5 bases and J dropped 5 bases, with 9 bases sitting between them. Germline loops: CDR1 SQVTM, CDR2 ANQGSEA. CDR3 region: CSVSRVETQYF. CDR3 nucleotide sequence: TGCAGCGTTTCCCGGGTTGAGACCCAGTACTTC.

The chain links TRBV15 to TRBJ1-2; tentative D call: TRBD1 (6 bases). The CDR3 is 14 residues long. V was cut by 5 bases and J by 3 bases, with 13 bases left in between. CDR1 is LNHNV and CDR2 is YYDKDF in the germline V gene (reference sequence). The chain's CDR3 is CATSEGGVYYGYTF. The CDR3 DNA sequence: TGTGCCACCAGCGAGGGGGGGGTCTACTATGGCTACACCTTC.

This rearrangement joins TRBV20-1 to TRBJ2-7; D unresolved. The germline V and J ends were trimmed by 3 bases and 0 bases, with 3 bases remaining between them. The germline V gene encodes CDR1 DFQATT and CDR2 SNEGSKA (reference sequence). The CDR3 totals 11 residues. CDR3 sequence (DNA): TGCAGTGCTAGGAGCTCCTACGAGCAGTACTTC. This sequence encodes CSARSSYEQYF.

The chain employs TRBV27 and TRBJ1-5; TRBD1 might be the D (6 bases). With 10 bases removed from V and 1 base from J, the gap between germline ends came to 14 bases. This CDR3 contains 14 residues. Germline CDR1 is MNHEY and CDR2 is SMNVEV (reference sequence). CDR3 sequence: CATRRTDSNQPQHF. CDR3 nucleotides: TGTGCCACCCGAAGGACAGACAGCAATCAGCCCCAGCATTTT.

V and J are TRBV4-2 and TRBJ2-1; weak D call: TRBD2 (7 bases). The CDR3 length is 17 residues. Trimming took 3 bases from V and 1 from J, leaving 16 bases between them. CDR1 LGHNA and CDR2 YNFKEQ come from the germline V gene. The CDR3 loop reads CASSQFGGAHSYNEQFF. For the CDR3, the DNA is TGTGCCAGCAGCCAGTTTGGGGGGGCCCATTCCTACAATGAGCAGTTCTTC.

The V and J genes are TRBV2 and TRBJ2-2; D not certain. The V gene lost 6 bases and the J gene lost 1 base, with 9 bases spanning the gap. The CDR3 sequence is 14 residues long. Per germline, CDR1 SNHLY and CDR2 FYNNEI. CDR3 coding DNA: TGTGCCAGCAGCGGTAGCAGGAACACCGGGGAGCTGTTTTTT. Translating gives CASSGSRNTGELFF.